This T cell receptor (beta chain) was recovered during a study of blood T cell repertoires in COVID-19. Study at large: Samples came from the United States, Italy and Spain, spanning acute and convalescent COVID-19. The cDNA or gDNA used as material had been derived from T cells, B-cell-depleted T cells, or PBMCs.

In the study's own analysis: It was from reference gene primer amplification that nucleated cell counts were estimated. Sequenced by immunoSEQ multiplex PCR; TCRdb stores in-frame clones only, minus some. The DNA was the basis for D and trimming; V, J and clone size are from that table. Here the sample spans 200,000 to 300,000 clones, 84% being singletons. The ends lost 5 bases at V and 0 bases at J; junction bases unmatched: 7. This CDR3 has 16 residues. Looked up from germline, CDR1 is SGHTA and CDR2 is FQGTGA. The rearrangement uses TRBV7-3 and TRBJ2-1, with TRBD1 matching 7 bases. The sample comprised peripheral blood. The clonotype originates from a man aged 55 to 69 with acute or convalescent COVID-19. Written as DNA, the CDR3 is TGTGCCAGCAGCCTACAGGGGCGAAGCTCCTACAATGAGCAGTTCTTC. Its translation is CASSLQGRSSYNEQFF.